This is a list of T cell receptor beta chains from one sample in a study of blood T cell repertoires in COVID-19. The repertoire was sequenced with immunoSEQ multiplex PCR; TCRdb's copy has only in-frame clones and lacks some. The data contain fewer than 300,000 clones, 84% of them singletons. The sample taken for sequencing was peripheral blood. The receptors here all came from a person aged 65 to 79 with COVID-19, enrolled during active disease. The CDR3 runs from the conserved cysteine through the conserved F or W. A row's size may be missing; if present it is once, few, many or a size class.

>-|TRBV11-1
CASSRRQGLDGYTF
>-|TRBV5-5
CASSYGSGAPGYTF
>few|TRBV2
CASTTGGTQYF
>-|TRBV19
CASSIFFGTGEEGNQPQHF
>-|TRBV6-6
CASKSPGGSDSPLHF
>few|TRBV19
CASTTIGTGNTIYF
>once|TRBV7-2
CASSLALSSYEQYF
>-|TRBV14
CASSQRLGGKETQYF
>once|TRBV11-3
CASASGGDSYNEQFF
>-|TRBV7-9
CASSPSGTGLDTIYF
>once|TRBV5-4
CASSLDPGQGAGYTF
>-|TRBV19
CASSPGQGRVWRYTF
>-|TRBV28
CASSLGGQKYGYTF
>-|TRBV2
CASSERDRVVAGANVLTF